This T cell receptor beta chain was recorded in a study of Graves' ophthalmopathy and Graves' hyperthyroidism. The study, taken as a whole, reports: Most thyroid clonotypes with frequency above 0.001 were detected in blood too.

This clonotype was seen a few times. Its antigen is unknown. RNA transcripts were the template, and TCR beta CDR3 regions were amplified from them. The first-round RT-PCR employed HTBI primers together with the Qiagen OneStep RT-PCR kit. A multiplex PCR was then performed as the second round. TCRdb ran MiXCR on the multiplex PCR reads and lists one entry per CDR3 protein. The sample includes some 390,000 distinct CDR3 sequences, about 17% of them seen just once. The source of this sequence is a woman between 18 and 29 years old with Graves' ophthalmopathy. Sequenced: peripheral blood.

The CDR3 is CAAQTGDGGTEAFF. CDR3 DNA sequence: TGTGCCGCCCAGACAGGGGATGGCGGCACTGAAGCTTTCTTT. V and J are TRBV6-1 and TRBJ1-1, with TRBD1 matching over 8 bases. The CDR3 contains 14 residues. From germline, CDR1 is MNHNS and CDR2 SASEGT. With 11 bases clipped from V and 4 bases from J, the junction kept 12 bases outside the gene matches.